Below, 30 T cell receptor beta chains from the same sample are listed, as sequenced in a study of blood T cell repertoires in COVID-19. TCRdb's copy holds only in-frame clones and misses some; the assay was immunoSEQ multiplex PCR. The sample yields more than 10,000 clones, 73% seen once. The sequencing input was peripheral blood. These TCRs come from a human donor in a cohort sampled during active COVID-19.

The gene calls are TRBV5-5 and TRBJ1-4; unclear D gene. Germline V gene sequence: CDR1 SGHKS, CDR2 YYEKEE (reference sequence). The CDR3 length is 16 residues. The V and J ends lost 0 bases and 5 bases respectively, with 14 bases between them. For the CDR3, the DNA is TGTGCCAGCAGCTTGGGGCAGGCGCTCATAAATGAAAAACTGTTTTTT. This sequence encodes CASSLGQALINEKLFF.

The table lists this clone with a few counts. DNA of the CDR3: TGTGCCAGCAGTTACTCGATTCGGTTTAGCACAGATACGCAGTATTTT. Its protein is CASSYSIRFSTDTQYF. The chain has TRBV6-5 and TRBJ2-3; D is ambiguous. The CDR3 totals 16 residues. Germline values: CDR1 MNHEY, CDR2 SVGAGI. Trimming pared 0 bases from V and 0 bases from J, leaving 10 bases between.

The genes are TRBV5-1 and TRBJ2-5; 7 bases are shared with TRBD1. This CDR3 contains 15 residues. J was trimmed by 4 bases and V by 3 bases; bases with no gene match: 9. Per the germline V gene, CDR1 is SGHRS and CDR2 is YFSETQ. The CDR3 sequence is CASSWGQTPRETQYF. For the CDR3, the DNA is TGCGCCAGCAGCTGGGGACAGACCCCTCGAGAGACCCAGTACTTC.

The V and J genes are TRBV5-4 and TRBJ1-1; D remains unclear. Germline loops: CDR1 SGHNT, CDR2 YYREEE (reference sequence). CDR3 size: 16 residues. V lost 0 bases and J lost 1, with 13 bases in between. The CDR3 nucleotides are TGTGCCAGCAGCTTGGGCCCGTCCGGGGAGAACACTGAAGCTTTCTTT. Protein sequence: CASSLGPSGENTEAFF.

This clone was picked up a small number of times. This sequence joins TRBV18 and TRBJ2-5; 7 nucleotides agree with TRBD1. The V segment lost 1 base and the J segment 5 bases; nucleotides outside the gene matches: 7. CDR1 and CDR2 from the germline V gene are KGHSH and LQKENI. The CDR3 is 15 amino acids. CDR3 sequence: CASSPQGAVRETQYF. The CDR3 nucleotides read TGTGCCAGCTCACCACAGGGGGCGGTTCGGGAGACCCAGTACTTC.

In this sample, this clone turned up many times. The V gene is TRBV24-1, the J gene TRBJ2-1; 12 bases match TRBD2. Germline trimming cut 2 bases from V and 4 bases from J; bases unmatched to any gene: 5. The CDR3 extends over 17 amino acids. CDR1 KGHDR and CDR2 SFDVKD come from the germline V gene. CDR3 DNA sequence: TGTGCCACCAGTGATTCCCTAGCGGGGGGGCGGTACAATGAGCAGTTCTTC. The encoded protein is CATSDSLAGGRYNEQFF.

The CDR3 loop reads CASSPNTGRGTEAFF. The DNA of the CDR3 is TGTGCCAGCAGTCCAAATACGGGCAGGGGCACTGAAGCTTTCTTT. This chain links TRBV28 with TRBJ1-1, with D maybe TRBD1 (6 bases). The CDR3 runs to 15 residues. Trimming cost V 5 bases and J 4 bases, with 17 bases left between them. The germline gives CDR1 MDHEN, CDR2 SYDVKM.

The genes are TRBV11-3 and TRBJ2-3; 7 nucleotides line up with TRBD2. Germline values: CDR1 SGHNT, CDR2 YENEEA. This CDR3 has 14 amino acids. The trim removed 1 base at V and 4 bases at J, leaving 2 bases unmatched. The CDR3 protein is CASSLGAGADTQYF. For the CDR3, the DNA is TGTGCCAGCAGCTTAGGCGCGGGGGCAGATACGCAGTATTTT. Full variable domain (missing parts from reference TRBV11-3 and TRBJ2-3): EAGVVQSPRYKIIEKKQPVAFWCNPISGHNTLYWYLQNLGQGPELLIRYENEEAVDDSQLPKDRFSAERLKGVDSTLKIQPAELGDSAVYLCASSLGAGADTQYFGPGTRLTVL.

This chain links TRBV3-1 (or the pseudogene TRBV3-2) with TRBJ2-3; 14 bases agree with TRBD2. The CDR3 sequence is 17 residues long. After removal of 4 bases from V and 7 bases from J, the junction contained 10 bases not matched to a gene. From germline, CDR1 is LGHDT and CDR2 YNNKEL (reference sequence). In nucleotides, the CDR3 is TGTGCCAGCAGCCCTAGACTAGCGGGGGGGAGGGAAAATACGCAGTATTTT. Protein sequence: CASSPRLAGGRENTQYF.

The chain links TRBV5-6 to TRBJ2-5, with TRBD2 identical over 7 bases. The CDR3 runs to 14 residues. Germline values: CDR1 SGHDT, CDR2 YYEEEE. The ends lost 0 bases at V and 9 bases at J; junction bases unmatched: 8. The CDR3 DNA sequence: TGTGCCAGCAGCTTGGGCAGTTGGAGCGGGGCCCAGTACTTC. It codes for CASSLGSWSGAQYF.

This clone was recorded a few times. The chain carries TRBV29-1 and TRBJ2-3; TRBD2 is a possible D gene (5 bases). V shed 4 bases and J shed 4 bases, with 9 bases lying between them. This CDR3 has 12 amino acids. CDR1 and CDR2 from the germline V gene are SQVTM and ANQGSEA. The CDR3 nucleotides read TGCAGCGTTGTCCTAGCCCCAGATACGCAGTATTTT. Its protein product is CSVVLAPDTQYF.

The CDR3 loop is CASGSGGAGVYEQYF. The CDR3 region has the DNA TGTGCCAGTGGGTCAGGCGGGGCGGGAGTTTACGAGCAGTACTTC. This chain links TRBV19 with TRBJ2-7; TRBD2 matches at 7 bases. J was trimmed by 4 bases and V by 8 bases; bases with no gene match: 14. The CDR3 covers 15 residues. Germline lookup yields CDR1 LNHDA and CDR2 SQIVND (reference sequence).

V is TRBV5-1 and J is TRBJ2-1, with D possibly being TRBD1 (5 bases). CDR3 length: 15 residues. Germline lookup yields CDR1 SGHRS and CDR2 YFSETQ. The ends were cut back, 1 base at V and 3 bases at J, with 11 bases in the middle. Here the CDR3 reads CASSLSTQGYNEQFF. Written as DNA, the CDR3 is TGCGCCAGCAGCTTGAGTACGCAGGGCTACAATGAGCAGTTCTTC.

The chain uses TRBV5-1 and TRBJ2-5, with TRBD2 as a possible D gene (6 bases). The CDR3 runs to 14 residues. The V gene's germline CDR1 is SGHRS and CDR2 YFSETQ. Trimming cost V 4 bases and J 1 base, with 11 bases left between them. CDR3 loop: CASSPTGVQETQYF. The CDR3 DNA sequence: TGCGCCAGCAGCCCCACGGGGGTCCAAGAGACCCAGTACTTC. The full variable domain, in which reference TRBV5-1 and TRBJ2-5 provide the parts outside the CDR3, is KAGVTQTPRYLIKTRGQQVTLSCSPISGHRSVSWYQQTPGQGLQFLFEYFSETQRNKGNFPGRFSGRQFSNSRSEMNVSTLELGDSALYLCASSPTGVQETQYFGPGTRLLVL.

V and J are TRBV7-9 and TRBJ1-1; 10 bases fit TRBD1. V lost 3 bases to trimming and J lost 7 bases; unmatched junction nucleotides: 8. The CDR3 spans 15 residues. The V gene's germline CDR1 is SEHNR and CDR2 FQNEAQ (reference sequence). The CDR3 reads CASSFPDRGRIEAFF. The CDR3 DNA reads TGTGCCAGCAGCTTCCCGGACAGGGGGAGGATTGAAGCTTTCTTT.

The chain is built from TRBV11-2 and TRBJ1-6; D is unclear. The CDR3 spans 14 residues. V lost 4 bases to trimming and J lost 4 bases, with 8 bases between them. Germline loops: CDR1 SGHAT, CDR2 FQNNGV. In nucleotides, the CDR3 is TGTGCCAGCAGCTACGGAGCGTATAATTCACCCCTCCACTTT. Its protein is CASSYGAYNSPLHF.

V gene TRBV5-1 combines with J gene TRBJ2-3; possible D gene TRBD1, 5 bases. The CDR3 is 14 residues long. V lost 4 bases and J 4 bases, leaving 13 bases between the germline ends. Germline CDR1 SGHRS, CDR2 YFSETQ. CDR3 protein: CASSHSRGPDTQYF. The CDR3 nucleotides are TGCGCCAGCAGCCACTCTAGGGGCCCAGATACGCAGTATTTT.

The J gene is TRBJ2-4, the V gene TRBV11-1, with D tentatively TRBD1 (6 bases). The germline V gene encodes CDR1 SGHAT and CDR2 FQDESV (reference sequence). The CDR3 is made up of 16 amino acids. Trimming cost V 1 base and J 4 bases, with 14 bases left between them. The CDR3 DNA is TGTGCCAGCAGCTTAGTTGGGCAGGGGTCAAAAAACATTCAGTACTTC. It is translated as CASSLVGQGSKNIQYF.

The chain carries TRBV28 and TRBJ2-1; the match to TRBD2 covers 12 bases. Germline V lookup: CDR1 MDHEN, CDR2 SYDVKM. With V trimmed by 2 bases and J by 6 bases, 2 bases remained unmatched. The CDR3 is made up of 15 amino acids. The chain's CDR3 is CASSLPSGRANEQFF. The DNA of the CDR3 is TGTGCCAGCAGTTTACCTAGCGGGAGGGCCAATGAGCAGTTCTTC.

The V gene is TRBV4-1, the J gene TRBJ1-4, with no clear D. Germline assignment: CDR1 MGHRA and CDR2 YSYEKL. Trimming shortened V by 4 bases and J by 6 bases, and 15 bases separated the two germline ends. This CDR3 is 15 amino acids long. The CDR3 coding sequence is TGCGCCAGCAGCCTCTCAAGAGGCTGGGATGAAAAACTGTTTTTT. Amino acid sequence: CASSLSRGWDEKLFF.

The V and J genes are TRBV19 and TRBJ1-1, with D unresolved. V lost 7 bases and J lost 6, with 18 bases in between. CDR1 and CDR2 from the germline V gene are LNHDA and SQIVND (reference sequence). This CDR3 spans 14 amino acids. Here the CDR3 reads CASKGGKDSSEAFF. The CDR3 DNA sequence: TGTGCCAGTAAGGGAGGGAAGGATTCATCTGAAGCTTTCTTT.

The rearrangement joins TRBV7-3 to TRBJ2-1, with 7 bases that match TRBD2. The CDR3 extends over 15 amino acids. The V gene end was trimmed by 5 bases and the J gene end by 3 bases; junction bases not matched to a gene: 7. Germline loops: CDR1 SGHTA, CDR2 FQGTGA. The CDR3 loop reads CASSGGRANYNEQFF. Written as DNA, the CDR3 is TGTGCCAGCAGCGGTGGGAGGGCCAACTACAATGAGCAGTTCTTC.

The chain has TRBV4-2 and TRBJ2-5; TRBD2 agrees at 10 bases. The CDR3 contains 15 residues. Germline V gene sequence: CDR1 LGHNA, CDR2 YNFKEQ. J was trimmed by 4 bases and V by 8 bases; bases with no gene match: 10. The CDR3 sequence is CASGKREGGGETQYF. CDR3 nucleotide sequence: TGTGCCAGCGGAAAGCGGGAGGGGGGAGGAGAGACCCAGTACTTC.

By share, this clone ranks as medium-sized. The CDR3 protein is CASSLQDSNQPQHF. CDR3 in DNA: TGTGCCAGCAGTCTTCAGGATAGCAATCAGCCCCAGCATTTT. This sequence joins TRBV6-5 and TRBJ1-5; D unclear. Trimming took 5 bases from V and 0 from J, leaving 8 bases between them. Germline lookup yields CDR1 MNHEY and CDR2 SVGAGI. This CDR3 is built from 14 residues.

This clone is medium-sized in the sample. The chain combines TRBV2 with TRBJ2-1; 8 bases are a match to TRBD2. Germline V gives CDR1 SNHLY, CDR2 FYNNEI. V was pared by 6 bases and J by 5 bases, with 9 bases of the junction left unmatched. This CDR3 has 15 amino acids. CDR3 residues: CASSSPGLGNNEQFF. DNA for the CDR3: TGTGCCAGCAGCTCACCGGGACTAGGGAACAATGAGCAGTTCTTC.

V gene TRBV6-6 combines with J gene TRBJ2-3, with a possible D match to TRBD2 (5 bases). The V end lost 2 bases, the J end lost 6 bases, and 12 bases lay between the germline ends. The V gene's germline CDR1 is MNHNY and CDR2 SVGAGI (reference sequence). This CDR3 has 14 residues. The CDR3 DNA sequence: TGTGCCAGCAGTTACGTCTTAAGGGAGGATACGCAGTATTTT. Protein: CASSYVLREDTQYF.

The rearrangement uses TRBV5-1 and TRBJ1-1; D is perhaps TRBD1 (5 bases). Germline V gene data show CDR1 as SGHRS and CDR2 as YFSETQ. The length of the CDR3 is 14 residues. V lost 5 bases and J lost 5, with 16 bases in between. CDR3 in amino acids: CASRHPPGGTEAFF. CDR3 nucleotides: TGCGCCAGCAGACACCCCCCTGGGGGGACTGAAGCTTTCTTT.

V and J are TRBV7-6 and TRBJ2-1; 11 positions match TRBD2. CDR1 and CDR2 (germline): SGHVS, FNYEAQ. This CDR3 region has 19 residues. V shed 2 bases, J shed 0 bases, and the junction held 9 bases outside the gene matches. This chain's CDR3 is CASSLRLGLAVFSYNEQFF. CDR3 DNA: TGTGCCAGCAGCTTACGATTGGGACTAGCGGTTTTCTCCTACAATGAGCAGTTCTTC.

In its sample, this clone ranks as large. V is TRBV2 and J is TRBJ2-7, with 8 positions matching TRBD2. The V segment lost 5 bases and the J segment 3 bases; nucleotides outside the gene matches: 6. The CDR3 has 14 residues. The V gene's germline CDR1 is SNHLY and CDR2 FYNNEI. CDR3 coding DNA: TGTGCCAGCAGTATAGCGGGGCCGAACTACGAGCAGTACTTC. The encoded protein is CASSIAGPNYEQYF.

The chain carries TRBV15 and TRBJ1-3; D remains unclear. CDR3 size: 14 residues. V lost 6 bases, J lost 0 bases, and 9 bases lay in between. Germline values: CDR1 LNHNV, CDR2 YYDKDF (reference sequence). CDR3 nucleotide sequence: TGTGCCACCAGGGGCGAAAGCTCTGGAAACACCATATATTTT. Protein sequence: CATRGESSGNTIYF.